A single sample gave rise to the 8 T cell receptor beta chains below, sequenced in a study of human T cells and chemical hapten exposure. Time point defined: patch test 1, 2 weeks after DPC sensitization. Sample treatment: therapeutic diphenylcyclopropenone sensitization with weekly scalp DPC. Via MiXCR, TCRdb re-called the RACE reads, giving one row per CDR3 protein. The sample records under 120,000 distinct CDR3 sequences, 11% being singletons. This material consisted of whole blood, taken in connection with sensitization to the hapten diphenylcyclopropenone (DPC). These receptors were obtained from a woman between 40 and 50 years old with alopecia areata. Some clones in this sample may be carry-over from other donors' samples.

This clonotype was recorded a few times. This chain joins TRBV12-3 or TRBV12-4 and TRBJ1-6, with D unresolved. V was shortened by 3 bases and J by 12 bases, with 18 bases between the two germline ends. This CDR3 is 15 amino acids long. CDR3 loop: CASSFEVAGSGPLHF. CDR3 nucleotides: TGTGCCAGCAGTTTTGAGGTGGCGGGCAGCGGACCCCTCCACTTT.

This clonotype was counted ten times or more. The chain carries TRBV12-3 or TRBV12-4 and TRBJ2-5; 11 bases are a match to TRBD1. V shed 2 bases and J 4 bases; nucleotides not matched to a gene: 9. This CDR3 is 17 amino acids long. CDR3 coding DNA: TGTGCCAGCAGTTTATCTATATCCGGGACAGGGGGAGAGACCCAGTACTTC. Its translation is CASSLSISGTGGETQYF.

The CDR3 region has the DNA TGTGCCTGGAGTGGCCAGCACACCGGGGAGCTGTTTTTT. It encodes CAWSGQHTGELFF. This chain uses TRBV30 with TRBJ2-2; D gene unclear. There are 13 residues in the CDR3. CDR1 and CDR2 from the germline V gene are GTSNPN and SVGIG (reference sequence). Trimming took off 1 base at V and 3 bases at J, with 6 bases between the two ends.

This clonotype showed up many times. The chain carries TRBV19 and TRBJ1-2, with D possibly TRBD1 on 5 matching bases. Trimming stripped 5 bases from V and 2 bases from J, with 18 bases between. Looked up from germline, CDR1 is LNHDA and CDR2 is SQIVND (reference sequence). The CDR3 is made up of 16 amino acids. Here the CDR3 reads CASSVIPGRRNYGYTF. The DNA for the CDR3 is TGTGCCAGTAGTGTGATACCGGGACGGCGGAACTATGGCTACACCTTC.

This clonotype was observed a handful of times. This sequence joins TRBV6-2 or TRBV6-3 and TRBJ2-2, with no clear D. Germline V CDR1 and CDR2: MNHEY, SVGEGT. The CDR3 totals 12 residues. V lost 2 bases to trimming and J lost 6 bases, with 4 bases between them. Here the CDR3 reads CASSYPPGELFF. The CDR3 bases are TGTGCCAGCAGTTACCCCCCCGGGGAGCTGTTTTTT.

This clonotype was observed many times. The V and J genes are TRBV7-9 and TRBJ2-1; D not resolved. In germline, CDR1 is SEHNR, CDR2 FQNEAQ (reference sequence). V gave up 5 bases and J gave up 0 bases, with 11 bases separating them. CDR3 length: 15 amino acids. DNA for the CDR3: TGTGCCAGCAGCATCACGGGCCCCTCCTACAATGAGCAGTTCTTC. Translating it yields CASSITGPSYNEQFF.

This clonotype was observed a few times. The chain combines TRBV12-3 or TRBV12-4 with TRBJ1-5; 9 nucleotides line up with TRBD1. This CDR3 region has 19 residues. The J segment lost 0 bases and the V segment lost 5 bases, leaving 14 bases of the junction unmatched. Here the CDR3 reads CASSLGVTGGSDSNQPQHF. Here the CDR3 DNA reads TGTGCCAGCAGTCTCGGGGTGACAGGGGGTTCGGATAGCAATCAGCCCCAGCATTTT.

This clonotype has more than one count but fewer than ten. This chain connects TRBV9 to TRBJ1-2; D is ambiguous. The CDR3 extends over 13 amino acids. V gave up 4 bases and J gave up 5 bases, with 12 bases separating them. Germline V gives CDR1 SGDLS, CDR2 YYNGEE. DNA of the CDR3: TGTGCCAGCAGCCCTCTAGGGAATTATGGCTACACCTTC. This translates into CASSPLGNYGYTF.